This record concerns one TCR beta chain sequence. Authors' processing steps: Reference gene primer amplification gave estimated nucleated cell counts. Profiled with immunoSEQ multiplex PCR; TCRdb holds only in-frame clones, not every one. V, J and clone size were drawn from that table, and D and trimming were deduced from the DNA. The sample shows some 96,000 clones, around nine tenths of them seen only once. The data belong to a study of blood T cell repertoires in COVID-19. The wider study: Acute and convalescent COVID-19 samples came from the United States, Italy and Spain. PBMCs, B-cell-depleted T cells, or T cells were the source of the cDNA or gDNA that made up the material.

CDR1 and CDR2 (germline): SGHTA, FQGTGA. Trimming stripped 5 bases from V and 6 bases from J, with 23 bases between. This CDR3 has 17 amino acids. The rearrangement links TRBV7-3 to TRBJ2-1, with a weak D call TRBD1 (6 bases). This sequence was found in a man older than 75 with acute or convalescent COVID-19. The specimen was peripheral blood. The CDR3 region is CASSPAVVGGGLNEQFF. The DNA of the CDR3 is TGTGCCAGCAGCCCCGCTGTAGTAGGGGGTGGACTCAATGAGCAGTTCTTC.